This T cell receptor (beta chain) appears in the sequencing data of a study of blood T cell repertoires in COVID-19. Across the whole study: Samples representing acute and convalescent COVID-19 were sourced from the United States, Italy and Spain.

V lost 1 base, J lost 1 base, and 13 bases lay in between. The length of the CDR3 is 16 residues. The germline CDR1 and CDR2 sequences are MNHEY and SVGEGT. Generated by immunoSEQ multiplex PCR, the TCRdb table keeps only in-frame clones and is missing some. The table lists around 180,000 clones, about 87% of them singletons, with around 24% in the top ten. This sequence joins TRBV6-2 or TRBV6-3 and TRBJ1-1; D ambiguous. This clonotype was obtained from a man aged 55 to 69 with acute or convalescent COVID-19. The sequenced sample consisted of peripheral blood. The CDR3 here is CASSYYQVHSNTEAFF. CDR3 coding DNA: TGTGCCAGCAGTTACTATCAGGTACACTCGAACACTGAAGCTTTCTTT.